The 11 T cell receptor beta chains given below trace back to one sample, sequenced in a study of cytomegalovirus exposure and HLA in healthy donors. Primers: 60 Vbeta forward and 13 Jbeta reverse. Assay: immunoSEQ multiplex PCR; the TCRdb copy retains only in-frame clones and omits some. The sample yields 200,000 to 250,000 clones, around four fifths seen once. The sequenced sample was PBMCs. The receptor set was obtained from a boy younger than 10 in good health and CMV-seronegative.

In its sample, this clone was seen a few times. The chain links TRBV7-6 to TRBJ2-7, with TRBD1 matching over 9 bases. After removal of 5 bases from V and 6 bases from J, the junction contained 11 bases not matched to a gene. CDR1 and CDR2 (germline): SGHVS, FNYEAQ. The CDR3 totals 15 residues. The CDR3 DNA sequence: TGTGCCAGCAGCCCTCCCGGGACAGGGTCGCGCGAGCAGTACTTC. The encoded protein is CASSPPGTGSREQYF.

The chain carries TRBV18 and TRBJ1-3; D call uncertain. The CDR3 has 16 residues. Germline V gives CDR1 KGHSH, CDR2 LQKENI. With 2 bases removed from V and 1 base from J, the gap between germline ends came to 12 bases. The CDR3 here is CASSPTPGESGNTIYF. The CDR3 coding sequence is TGTGCCAGCTCACCAACGCCCGGGGAGTCTGGAAACACCATATATTTT.

This clone turned up a few times. The chain recombines TRBV6-6 with TRBJ2-2; no clear D gene. The germline gives CDR1 MNHNY, CDR2 SVGAGI (reference sequence). V lost 0 bases to trimming and J lost 3 bases, with 8 bases between them. This CDR3 spans 15 amino acids. The CDR3 nucleotides are TGTGCCAGCAGTTACTCGAGACGGGACACCGGGGAGCTGTTTTTT. This gives the protein CASSYSRRDTGELFF.

The genes are TRBV10-1 and TRBJ1-6; the match to TRBD1 covers 11 bases. Germline CDR1 WNHNN, CDR2 SYGVQD (reference sequence). Trimming at V came to 2 bases and at J to 9 bases, leaving 0 bases not matched to a gene. The CDR3 length is 14 residues. CDR3 bases: TGCGCCAGCAGTGAGGGACAGGGGGCTTCACCCCTCCACTTT. Protein product: CASSEGQGASPLHF.

V usage is TRBV5-6 and J usage is TRBJ2-7; a weak D match, TRBD2 (5 bases). The V end lost 1 base, the J end lost 0 bases, and 17 bases lay between the germline ends. Germline-derived CDR1 and CDR2 are SGHDT and YYEEEE. CDR3 length equals 17 residues. The CDR3 here is CASSLLGLAEASYEQYF. The CDR3 nucleotides are TGTGCCAGCAGCTTGCTTGGCCTAGCAGAAGCCTCCTACGAGCAGTACTTC.

The rearrangement links TRBV27 to TRBJ1-5, with 8 bases lining up with TRBD1. This CDR3 is 14 amino acids long. V lost 4 bases and J lost 6; bases outside the gene matches: 5. Germline V gene sequence: CDR1 MNHEY, CDR2 SMNVEV (reference sequence). The CDR3 DNA reads TGTGCCAGCAGTTCCCGGACAGGGCTTCAGCCCCAGCATTTT. It is translated as CASSSRTGLQPQHF.

V usage is TRBV6-4 and J usage is TRBJ2-3; D perhaps matches TRBD2 (6 bases). Trimming removed 0 bases from V and 3 bases from J, with 13 bases in between. The CDR3 is 16 residues long. Germline values: CDR1 MRHNA, CDR2 SNTAGT. CDR3 in amino acids: CASSDSKGSGTDTQYF. The DNA of the CDR3 is TGTGCCAGCAGTGACTCTAAAGGGAGCGGGACAGATACGCAGTATTTT.

The chain links TRBV21-1 to TRBJ2-7; the table assigns TRBD1, which was not confirmed against the DNA. TRBV21-1 is described as a pseudogene. CDR3 length: 13 residues. CDR3 amino acids: CARTGQGPHEQYF. CDR3 DNA sequence: TGTGCCAGGACGGGACAGGGTCCCCACGAGCAGTACTTC.

This chain links TRBV14 with TRBJ1-2; 9 nucleotides match TRBD1. CDR1 is SGHDN and CDR2 is FVKESK in the germline V gene. J gave up 4 bases and V 2 bases, and 5 bases lay outside the gene matches. This CDR3 region has 15 residues. The CDR3 region has the DNA TGTGCCAGCAGCCAAAGCAGGACAGGGGCCTATGGCTACACCTTC. Encoded protein: CASSQSRTGAYGYTF.

In this sample, this clone turned up a few times. V is TRBV5-6 and J is TRBJ2-7; TRBD1 aligns across 9 bases. Looked up from germline, CDR1 is SGHDT and CDR2 is YYEEEE. Trimming removed 4 bases from V and 4 bases from J; junction bases left unmatched: 6. The length of the CDR3 is 14 residues. The CDR3 bases are TGTGCCAGCAGCCCCGGGACAGGGATTTACGAGCAGTACTTC. This translates into CASSPGTGIYEQYF.

V is TRBV10-3 and J is TRBJ1-1, with TRBD1 as a possible D gene (6 bases). The CDR3 contains 14 residues. Trimming took off 2 bases at V and 0 bases at J, with 7 bases between the two ends. In germline, CDR1 is ENHRY, CDR2 SYGVKD. The CDR3 nucleotides are TGTGCCATCAGTGAGGGGGACATGAACACTGAAGCTTTCTTT. Encoded protein: CAISEGDMNTEAFF.